This is a list of T cell receptor beta chains from one sample in a study of cytomegalovirus exposure and HLA in healthy donors. Sequencing used immunoSEQ multiplex PCR; TCRdb keeps in-frame clones, though not all of them. The repertoire holds 80,000 or so clones, with around 66% as singletons. Sample: PBMCs. These TCRs come from a man in his sixties in good health and CMV-seropositive. Both conserved end residues are part of each CDR3. D genes are given only for firm matches. Some rows mark clone size as missing; the rest say once, few, many or name a class of expanded clone.

V gene	D gene	J gene	clone size	CDR3 DNA	CDR3 protein
TRBV13	TRBD2	TRBJ2-1	-	TGTGCCAGCAGCTTAGGAGAGCGGGAGGGCTCCTACAATGAGCAGTTCTTC	CASSLGEREGSYNEQFF
TRBV10-3	TRBD1	TRBJ2-5	-	TGTGCCATCAAGGAGCCAGGGGGCGCGGAGACCCAGTACTTC	CAIKEPGGAETQYF
TRBV6-9	-	TRBJ1-1	-	TGTGCCAGCAGTTATAACATCCCGGAGGGAAGCACTGAAGCTTTCTTT	CASSYNIPEGSTEAFF
TRBV12-5	TRBD1	TRBJ2-1	-	TGTGCTAGTGGTACTCCGACAGGGGGGCAGTTCTTC	CASGTPTGGQFF
TRBV29-1	-	TRBJ2-3	few	TGCAGCGTTGAAATTGGGTCAGGGCGGGGAGATACGCAGTATTTT	CSVEIGSGRGDTQYF
TRBV29-1	-	TRBJ2-1	-	TGCAGCGTTGCGGGAAGTACTGAGCAGTTCTTC	CSVAGSTEQFF
TRBV6-5	-	TRBJ2-5	once	TGTGCCAGCAGTTACTCATCGGAGAAGACCCAGTACTTC	CASSYSSEKTQYF
TRBV7-9	-	TRBJ1-6	-	TGTGCCAGCAGCTTCTCCGGGACTGATAATTCACCCCTCCACTTT	CASSFSGTDNSPLHF
TRBV4-1	TRBD2	TRBJ2-3	-	TGCGCCAGCAGCCAAGATTCGTCGCTAGCGGGGGGGCTGGATACGCAGTATTTT	CASSQDSSLAGGLDTQYF
TRBV2	-	TRBJ2-2	-	TGTGCCAGCAGCTCGATAGGGGGAGCGAACACCGGGGAGCTGTTTTTT	CASSSIGGANTGELFF
TRBV9	-	TRBJ2-2	-	TGTGCCAGCTCCCTAGAGGGAGGAGGGTTCGGGGAGCTGTTTTTT	CASSLEGGGFGELFF
TRBV6-6	TRBD1	TRBJ1-5	-	TGTGCCAGCCCGGGACAGCAGGATCTCCAGCATTTT	CASPGQQDLQHF
TRBV6-5	TRBD1	TRBJ1-3	-	TGTGCCAGCAGTCCCGGGACAGGGGCCGGAAACACCATATATTTT	CASSPGTGAGNTIYF
TRBV12-5	TRBD2	TRBJ2-2	-	TGTGCTAGTGGGCAGGGACTAGACAACACCGGGGAGCTGTTTTTT	CASGQGLDNTGELFF
TRBV2	TRBD1	TRBJ1-1	few	TGTGCCAGCAGTGCCAGGGGGAAAGACACTGAAGCTTTCTTT	CASSARGKDTEAFF
TRBV19	TRBD1	TRBJ1-2	-	TGTGCCAGTAGCCCATTCTCGGGACAGCGTTTCTATGGCTACACCTTC	CASSPFSGQRFYGYTF
TRBV10-3	TRBD2	TRBJ2-7	few	TGTGCCATCAGTGAAACGACTAGCGGTTCCTACGAGCAGTACTTC	CAISETTSGSYEQYF
TRBV13	TRBD1	TRBJ1-1	-	TGTGCCAGCAGCTCAAAACAGGGGGCGCGAACTGAAGCTTTCTTT	CASSSKQGARTEAFF
TRBV28	-	TRBJ2-3	-	TGTGCCAGCAGCCAAAGGAGTCCAGATACGCAGTATTTT	CASSQRSPDTQYF
TRBV6-6	-	TRBJ1-4	-	TGTGCCAGCCGGCCGGAGGCAACTAGTGAAAAACTGTTTTTT	CASRPEATSEKLFF
TRBV15	TRBD1	TRBJ1-5	-	TGTGCCACCAGCGAGACGGGACAGGACCCCTTGGCCCAGCATTTT	CATSETGQDPLAQHF
TRBV5-1	-	TRBJ2-7	once	TGCGCCAGCAGCCGAACGAGCTCCTACGAGCAGTACTTC	CASSRTSSYEQYF
TRBV7-3	TRBD2	TRBJ2-5	-	TGTGCCAGCAGCCGCGGGGCGGGGGTACAAGAGACCCAGTACTTC	CASSRGAGVQETQYF
TRBV9	TRBD2	TRBJ2-3	-	TGTGCCAGCAGCGTGGGTAGCGGGATTATCACAGATACGCAGTATTTT	CASSVGSGIITDTQYF
TRBV2	-	TRBJ1-6	few	TGTGCCAGCAACTTGGACAGTTCTAATTCACCCCTCCACTTT	CASNLDSSNSPLHF
TRBV5-1	TRBD1	TRBJ2-7	few	TGCGCCAGCAGCTTGTCGGGGACAGGGGGCTACGAGCAGTACTTC	CASSLSGTGGYEQYF
TRBV5-1	TRBD2	TRBJ2-1	-	TGCGCCAGCACCCTGCGGGGGGGTTCCTACAATGAGCAGTTCTTC	CASTLRGGSYNEQFF
TRBV6-5	-	TRBJ2-1	-	TGTGCCAGCAGTTACGCGGGCTATGAGCAGTTCTTC	CASSYAGYEQFF
TRBV6-1	-	TRBJ1-4	-	TGTGCCAGCAGTGGGGACTGGGGAAGGGGAAAACTGTTTTTT	CASSGDWGRGKLFF
TRBV11-2	-	TRBJ2-1	-	TGTGCCAGCAGCTTAGTTAGCGGTGACAATGAGCAGTTCTTC	CASSLVSGDNEQFF
TRBV25-1	-	TRBJ1-3	-	TGTGCCAGCGGGGACTCCCGTCCCATATATTTT	CASGDSRPIYF
TRBV7-9	TRBD1	TRBJ1-2	-	TGTTCCAGCAGCTTAGAAGGACAGGTTAACTATGGCTACACCTTC	CSSSLEGQVNYGYTF
TRBV29-1	-	TRBJ1-2	-	TGCAGCGTTGAAGACGGCGGAGGCTATGGCTACACCTTC	CSVEDGGGYGYTF
TRBV29-1	-	TRBJ2-1	few	TGCAGCGTTGCGCCACAGGGGGGGGTCAATGAGCAGTTCTTC	CSVAPQGGVNEQFF
TRBV19	-	TRBJ2-2	-	TGTGCCACTCATGGGGCTGAAGCTGGGGAGCTGTTTTTT	CATHGAEAGELFF
TRBV5-6	TRBD1	TRBJ2-1	few	TGTGCCAGCAGCGGGACGACAGGGTTAAGCTCCTACAATGAGCAGTTCTTC	CASSGTTGLSSYNEQFF
TRBV7-6	TRBD2	TRBJ2-1	medium-sized	TGTGCCAGCAGCTCTTATCCGGGACTAGCCCCTTTTAGTGAGCAGTTCTTC	CASSSYPGLAPFSEQFF
TRBV6-4	-	TRBJ1-5	-	TGTGCCAGCAGTGACGGCCCGGGTCAGCCCCAGCATTTT	CASSDGPGQPQHF
TRBV27	TRBD1	TRBJ1-2	-	TGTGCCAGCAGTTTTTCGACAGGGGAGCCTGGGGGCTACACCTTC	CASSFSTGEPGGYTF
TRBV7-2	-	TRBJ1-5	-	TGTGCCAGCAGCTTAGATAACGGTGGTCAGCCCCAGCATTTT	CASSLDNGGQPQHF
TRBV28	-	TRBJ1-4	few	TGTGCCAGCAGTTGGAACCCTGACAGGCTACTTGAAAAACTGTTTTTT	CASSWNPDRLLEKLFF
TRBV28	-	TRBJ1-5	-	TGTGCCAGCAGCTATTCCGGGACAAGTCAGCCCCAGCATTTT	CASSYSGTSQPQHF
TRBV7-9	TRBD1	TRBJ2-7	-	TGTGCCAGCAGCTTAGCGCTGATCAGGGGGCCTGACGAGCAGCACTTC	CASSLALIRGPDEQHF
TRBV7-3	-	TRBJ2-5	-	TGTGCCAGCAGCTTGGAGGGAGAAGAGACCCAGTACTTC	CASSLEGEETQYF
TRBV6-6	-	TRBJ2-7	few	TGTGCCAGCAGCGGTAGCAGCTACGAGCAGTACTTC	CASSGSSYEQYF
TRBV4-1	-	TRBJ2-1	-	TGCGCCAGCAGCCGCTGGAGAGGAGAAGAGCAGTTCTTC	CASSRWRGEEQFF
TRBV10-2	TRBD1	TRBJ2-7	few	TGCGCCAGCCGGGACAGGGGTTACGAGCAGTACTTC	CASRDRGYEQYF
TRBV27	-	TRBJ2-7	-	TGTGCCAGCACCTCGAGATCTGCGCTGTACGAGCAGTACTTC	CASTSRSALYEQYF
TRBV12-5	TRBD1	TRBJ2-5	few	TGTGCTAGTGGCCTCAGGGGGGAGACCCAGTACTTC	CASGLRGETQYF
TRBV4-2	-	TRBJ2-7	-	TGTGCCAGCAGCCAAGAAAGCCGCTCCTCACTCTACGAGCAGTACTTC	CASSQESRSSLYEQYF
TRBV5-1	-	TRBJ1-1	-	TGCGCCAGCAGCTTGGCGACAGTAGGGTACACTGAAGCTTTCTTT	CASSLATVGYTEAFF
TRBV27	-	TRBJ2-5	-	TGTGCCAGCAGTCCCTCGTATGTGTCCACCATCACAAGAGGGTACCAAGAGACCCAGTACTTC	CASSPSYVSTITRGYQETQYF
TRBV14	TRBD1	TRBJ2-1	-	TGTGCCAGCAGGAAGAGGGGACAGGGGTACAATGAGCAGTTCTTC	CASRKRGQGYNEQFF
TRBV28	TRBD1	TRBJ2-7	-	TGTGCCAGCAGTGATTACCCCCCGGACAGGGGCTCCTACGAGCAGTACTTC	CASSDYPPDRGSYEQYF
TRBV7-9	-	TRBJ2-7	-	TGTTCCAGCAGCTTAGATCACTACGAGCAGTACTTC	CSSSLDHYEQYF
TRBV4-1	TRBD1	TRBJ1-2	-	TGCGCCAGCAGCCAGGCAGGACAGGCCTCCGGTGGCTACACCTTC	CASSQAGQASGGYTF
TRBV5-1	-	TRBJ2-2	-	TGCGCCAGCAGTTTAACAGGGTTGAACACCGGGGAGCTGTTTTTT	CASSLTGLNTGELFF
TRBV19	TRBD1	TRBJ2-3	-	TGTGCCAGTAGTATAGATGGACAGGACACGCAGTATTTT	CASSIDGQDTQYF